This is a list of T cell receptor beta chains from one sample in a study of blood T cells in healthy people across ages. TCRdb independently ran MiXCR on the 5' RACE reads; one entry per CDR3 protein. This sample carries hundreds of thousands of distinct CDR3 sequences, approximately 29% of them seen once, and the ten largest clones take approximately 15%. Material for sequencing was blood. The receptors derive from a woman of 80 years or more in good health. Both conserved end residues are part of each CDR3. A D gene is named only where the DNA matches it firmly. Not all rows give a size; the values are once, few, many and, for expanded clones, a class.

clone_size: many
d_call: TRBD1
j_call: TRBJ2-1
cdr3_length: 14
v_call: TRBV5-1
cdr3_nt: TGCGCCAGCAGCAGCCAGACAGGGGGCGCTGAGCAGTTCTTC
cdr3_aa: CASSSQTGGAEQFF

clone_size: many
d_call: TRBD2
j_call: TRBJ2-1
cdr3_length: 18
v_call: TRBV11-2
cdr3_nt: TGTGCCAGCAGCTTAAGGGGGCTGCGGGGGGGATCCTACAATGAGCAGTTCTTC
cdr3_aa: CASSLRGLRGGSYNEQFF

clone_size: NA
d_call: TRBD1
j_call: TRBJ1-4
cdr3_length: 15
v_call: TRBV7-2
cdr3_nt: TGTGCCAGCAGCCGCTCCTTAGGGACAGTCGAAAAACTGTTTTTT
cdr3_aa: CASSRSLGTVEKLFF

clone_size: many
d_call: TRBD2
j_call: TRBJ2-7
cdr3_length: 17
v_call: TRBV5-4
cdr3_nt: TGTGCCAGCAGCCCGGGGGTAAAGCGGGGGGCGTCCTACGAGCAGTACTTC
cdr3_aa: CASSPGVKRGASYEQYF

clone_size: many
d_call: TRBD1
j_call: TRBJ1-1
cdr3_length: 14
v_call: TRBV30
cdr3_nt: TGTGCCTGGGGTCAAGGACAGGAGAACACTGAAGCTTTCTTT
cdr3_aa: CAWGQGQENTEAFF

clone_size: once
d_call: NA
j_call: TRBJ2-7
cdr3_length: 16
v_call: TRBV5-1
cdr3_nt: TGCGCCAGCAGCTTAGGGGTTTCCAACGTTCCCTACGAGCAGTACTTC
cdr3_aa: CASSLGVSNVPYEQYF

clone_size: many
d_call: NA
j_call: TRBJ2-1
cdr3_length: 15
v_call: TRBV20-1
cdr3_nt: TGCAGTGCTAGAGAACCAGTGGCGGGGCGCAATGAGCAGTTCTTC
cdr3_aa: CSAREPVAGRNEQFF

clone_size: few
d_call: NA
j_call: TRBJ2-1
cdr3_length: 11
v_call: TRBV6-2/TRBV6-3
cdr3_nt: TGTGCCAGCAGGTTACCGAATGAGCAGTTCTTC
cdr3_aa: CASRLPNEQFF

clone_size: NA
d_call: NA
j_call: TRBJ2-3
cdr3_length: 13
v_call: TRBV5-1
cdr3_nt: TGCGTCAGCAACTTGGCCGCCACAGATACGCAGTATTTT
cdr3_aa: CVSNLAATDTQYF

clone_size: NA
d_call: NA
j_call: TRBJ2-1
cdr3_length: 13
v_call: TRBV11-2
cdr3_nt: TGTGCCAGCAGCTTAGAGACGGGCCTGAACGAGTTCTTC
cdr3_aa: CASSLETGLNEFF

clone_size: many
d_call: NA
j_call: TRBJ2-1
cdr3_length: 13
v_call: TRBV10-3
cdr3_nt: TGTGCCATCATACCGGACGGTACTAATGAGCAGTTCTTC
cdr3_aa: CAIIPDGTNEQFF

clone_size: many
d_call: NA
j_call: TRBJ2-1
cdr3_length: 16
v_call: TRBV6-6
cdr3_nt: TGTGCCAGCAGCCCTACTCCTCGGGGCTCCTACAATGAGCAGTTCTTC
cdr3_aa: CASSPTPRGSYNEQFF

clone_size: many
d_call: TRBD1
j_call: TRBJ1-2
cdr3_length: 16
v_call: TRBV4-1
cdr3_nt: TGCGCCAGCAGCCAAGCGGCAACAGGGGCTAACTATGGCTACACCTTC
cdr3_aa: CASSQAATGANYGYTF

clone_size: many
d_call: NA
j_call: TRBJ2-6
cdr3_length: 16
v_call: TRBV24-1
cdr3_nt: TGTGCCACCAGCCCCGGGACACCCTCTGGGGCCAACGTCCTGACTTTC
cdr3_aa: CATSPGTPSGANVLTF

clone_size: NA
d_call: NA
j_call: TRBJ2-1
cdr3_length: 14
v_call: TRBV20-1
cdr3_nt: TGTACCGCTAACCAGGGCTACTCCTACAATGAGCAGTTCTTC
cdr3_aa: CTANQGYSYNEQFF

clone_size: many
d_call: NA
j_call: TRBJ2-7
cdr3_length: 16
v_call: TRBV7-2
cdr3_nt: TGTGCCAGCAGCTTAGACCTTTGGCAGCTTCCCTACGAGCAGTACTTC
cdr3_aa: CASSLDLWQLPYEQYF

clone_size: few
d_call: TRBD1
j_call: TRBJ2-2
cdr3_length: 15
v_call: TRBV27
cdr3_nt: TGTGCCAGCAGACCCGGACAGGGGGCGGGCGGGGAGCTGTTTTTT
cdr3_aa: CASRPGQGAGGELFF

clone_size: NA
d_call: TRBD1
j_call: TRBJ1-5
cdr3_length: 17
v_call: TRBV7-2
cdr3_nt: TGTGCCAGCAGCATCGGGACAGGGGCTATGGGCAATCAGCCCCAGCATTTT
cdr3_aa: CASSIGTGAMGNQPQHF

clone_size: few
d_call: TRBD1
j_call: TRBJ1-2
cdr3_length: 15
v_call: TRBV19
cdr3_nt: TGTGCCAGTAGGCCGGAGGGACAGGGTTTCCAAGGCTACACCTTC
cdr3_aa: CASRPEGQGFQGYTF

clone_size: many
d_call: NA
j_call: TRBJ2-1
cdr3_length: 11
v_call: TRBV6-5
cdr3_nt: TGTGCCAGCAGTTATGTCGATGAGCAGTTCTTC
cdr3_aa: CASSYVDEQFF

clone_size: many
d_call: NA
j_call: TRBJ2-2
cdr3_length: 13
v_call: TRBV30
cdr3_nt: TGTGCCTGGAACAGGGCGAGGACCGGGGAGCTGTTTTTT
cdr3_aa: CAWNRARTGELFF

clone_size: many
d_call: NA
j_call: TRBJ1-2
cdr3_length: 14
v_call: TRBV12-3/TRBV12-4
cdr3_nt: TGTGCCAGCAGTTTAGAGGGACGGCTCTATGGCTACACCTTC
cdr3_aa: CASSLEGRLYGYTF

clone_size: many
d_call: NA
j_call: TRBJ2-3
cdr3_length: 14
v_call: TRBV10-3
cdr3_nt: TGTGCCATCAGTGGGAGGGGAGCTTCAGATACGCAGTATTTT
cdr3_aa: CAISGRGASDTQYF

clone_size: many
d_call: NA
j_call: TRBJ1-6
cdr3_length: 12
v_call: TRBV30
cdr3_nt: TGTGCCTGGAGGACAGAAAATTCACCCCTCCACTTT
cdr3_aa: CAWRTENSPLHF

clone_size: NA
d_call: NA
j_call: TRBJ2-2
cdr3_length: 15
v_call: TRBV6-1
cdr3_nt: TGTGCCAGCACTTGGAGCCCAGCGAACACCGGGGAGCTGTTTTTT
cdr3_aa: CASTWSPANTGELFF

clone_size: many
d_call: TRBD2
j_call: TRBJ2-1
cdr3_length: 15
v_call: TRBV11-2
cdr3_nt: TGTGCCAGCAGCTTACGGCCTAGCGGGGAAGATGAGCAGTTCTTC
cdr3_aa: CASSLRPSGEDEQFF

clone_size: many
d_call: NA
j_call: TRBJ1-1
cdr3_length: 11
v_call: TRBV12-3/TRBV12-4
cdr3_nt: TGTGCCAGCAGTTTGTGGGGTGAAGCTTTCTTT
cdr3_aa: CASSLWGEAFF

clone_size: NA
d_call: NA
j_call: TRBJ2-7
cdr3_length: 13
v_call: TRBV18
cdr3_nt: TGTGCCAGCTCAGGCCCCGGATACTCCGAGCAGTACTTC
cdr3_aa: CASSGPGYSEQYF

clone_size: NA
d_call: TRBD2
j_call: TRBJ2-7
cdr3_length: 15
v_call: TRBV5-4
cdr3_nt: TGTGCCAGCAGCGTACCTAGCGGGGCTGTTTACGAGCAGTACTTC
cdr3_aa: CASSVPSGAVYEQYF

clone_size: many
d_call: NA
j_call: TRBJ2-5
cdr3_length: 11
v_call: TRBV11-2
cdr3_nt: TGTGCCAGCAGCTTAGGTTTGGCCCAGTACTTC
cdr3_aa: CASSLGLAQYF

clone_size: few
d_call: NA
j_call: TRBJ2-2
cdr3_length: 14
v_call: TRBV28
cdr3_nt: TGTGCCAGCAGTTTGAAGCCGTACACCGGGGAGCTGTTTTTT
cdr3_aa: CASSLKPYTGELFF

clone_size: many
d_call: NA
j_call: TRBJ2-7
cdr3_length: 15
v_call: TRBV5-1
cdr3_nt: TGCGCCAACAGCTTGATGGGGCCGCCTACCTACGAGCAGTACTTC
cdr3_aa: CANSLMGPPTYEQYF

clone_size: NA
d_call: TRBD1
j_call: TRBJ1-2
cdr3_length: 13
v_call: TRBV5-1
cdr3_nt: TGCGCCAGCAGCTTGCGGGGACAGGAGGGCTACACCTTC
cdr3_aa: CASSLRGQEGYTF

clone_size: many
d_call: TRBD1
j_call: TRBJ1-1
cdr3_length: 16
v_call: TRBV30
cdr3_nt: TGTGCCTGGAGTCTTGGACAGGGTGGAATGGGCACTGAAGCTTTCTTT
cdr3_aa: CAWSLGQGGMGTEAFF

clone_size: NA
d_call: NA
j_call: TRBJ2-7
cdr3_length: 11
v_call: TRBV20-1
cdr3_nt: TGCAGTGCCCACGATCAAGAGACGCAGTACTTC
cdr3_aa: CSAHDQETQYF

clone_size: NA
d_call: TRBD1
j_call: TRBJ1-6
cdr3_length: 21
v_call: TRBV20-1
cdr3_nt: TGCAGTGCTAGAGATGCAGCCCTTCCCAGGGGGCCTAGGTCCTATAATTCACCCCTCCACTTT
cdr3_aa: CSARDAALPRGPRSYNSPLHF

clone_size: NA
d_call: NA
j_call: TRBJ2-2
cdr3_length: 16
v_call: TRBV7-2
cdr3_nt: TGTGCCAGCAGCTTACAGTTCTGGAGTCCAACCGGGGAGCTGTTTTTT
cdr3_aa: CASSLQFWSPTGELFF

clone_size: NA
d_call: NA
j_call: TRBJ2-2
cdr3_length: 14
v_call: TRBV6-1
cdr3_nt: TGTGCCAGCAGTGAGCCAGAGAACACCGGGGAGCTGTTTTTT
cdr3_aa: CASSEPENTGELFF

clone_size: NA
d_call: NA
j_call: TRBJ1-5
cdr3_length: 15
v_call: TRBV5-1
cdr3_nt: TGCGCCAGCAGCTTGGCCGGGCAGCTGAATCAGCCCCAGCATTTT
cdr3_aa: CASSLAGQLNQPQHF

clone_size: once
d_call: NA
j_call: TRBJ2-7
cdr3_length: 14
v_call: TRBV7-2
cdr3_nt: TGTGCCAGCACCCTGGGAGTGTCGAGTGGCGAGCAGTACTTC
cdr3_aa: CASTLGVSSGEQYF

clone_size: NA
d_call: TRBD1
j_call: TRBJ2-7
cdr3_length: 15
v_call: TRBV6-6
cdr3_nt: TGTACCAGCAGGCCTAGGACAGGGGAATTCTACGAGCAGTACTTC
cdr3_aa: CTSRPRTGEFYEQYF

clone_size: NA
d_call: NA
j_call: TRBJ1-2
cdr3_length: 15
v_call: TRBV6-5
cdr3_nt: TGTGCCAGCAGTCCGCAGCGGATAGCCTTCTATGGCTACACCTTC
cdr3_aa: CASSPQRIAFYGYTF

clone_size: NA
d_call: NA
j_call: TRBJ2-2
cdr3_length: 16
v_call: TRBV20-1
cdr3_nt: TGCAGTGCTAGGCGATCCCAGGGGGGCCTAGGCGGGGAGCTGTTTTTT
cdr3_aa: CSARRSQGGLGGELFF

clone_size: many
d_call: NA
j_call: TRBJ1-4
cdr3_length: 17
v_call: TRBV7-6
cdr3_nt: TGTGCCAGCAGCTTAGCGATGGCAGGGGCAACTAATGAAAAACTGTTTTTT
cdr3_aa: CASSLAMAGATNEKLFF